This T cell receptor (beta chain) originates from a study of control samples from healthy donors and cancer patients. The J segment lost 3 bases and the V segment lost 3 bases, leaving 9 bases of the junction unmatched. The CDR3 is made up of 16 amino acids. The germline gives CDR1 SGHRS, CDR2 YFSETQ. The repertoire was sequenced with immunoSEQ multiplex PCR; TCRdb's copy has only in-frame clones and lacks some. The data show fewer than 250,000 clones, roughly nine tenths seen once. The TCR originated in a man aged 25-45 years in good health. The V gene is TRBV5-1, the J gene TRBJ2-3; 8 bases line up with TRBD1. The sequenced material came from blood. This chain's CDR3 is CASSSGQGLGTDTQYF. The CDR3 DNA is TGCGCCAGCAGCTCTGGACAGGGATTGGGTACAGATACGCAGTATTTT.